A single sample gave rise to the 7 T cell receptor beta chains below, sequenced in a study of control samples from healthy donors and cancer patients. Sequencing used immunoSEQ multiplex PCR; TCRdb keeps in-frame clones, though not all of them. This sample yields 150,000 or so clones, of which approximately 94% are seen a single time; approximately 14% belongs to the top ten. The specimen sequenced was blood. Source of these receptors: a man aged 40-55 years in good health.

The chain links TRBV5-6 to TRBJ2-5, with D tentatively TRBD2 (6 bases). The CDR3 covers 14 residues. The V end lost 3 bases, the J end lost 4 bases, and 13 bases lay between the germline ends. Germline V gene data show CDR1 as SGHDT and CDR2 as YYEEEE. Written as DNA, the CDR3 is TGTGCCAGCAGCTGGCTACGGGGGATAGAGACCCAGTACTTC. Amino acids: CASSWLRGIETQYF.

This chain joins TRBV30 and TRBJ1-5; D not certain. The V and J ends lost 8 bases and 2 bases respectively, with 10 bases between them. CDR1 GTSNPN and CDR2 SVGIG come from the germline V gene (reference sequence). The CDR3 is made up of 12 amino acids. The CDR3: CAGSDGNQPQHF. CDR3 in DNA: TGTGCCGGGTCAGACGGCAATCAGCCCCAGCATTTT. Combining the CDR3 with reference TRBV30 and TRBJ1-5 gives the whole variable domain SQTIHQWPATLVQPVGSPLSLECTVEGTSNPNLYWYRQAAGRGLQLLFYSVGIGQISSEVPQNLSASRPQDRQFILSSKKLLLSDSGFYLCAGSDGNQPQHFGDGTRLSIL.

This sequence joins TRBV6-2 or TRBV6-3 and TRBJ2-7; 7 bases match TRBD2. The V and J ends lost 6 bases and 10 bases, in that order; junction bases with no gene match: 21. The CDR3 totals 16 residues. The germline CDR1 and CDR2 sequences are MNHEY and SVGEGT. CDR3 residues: CASSQPGLAGSYGQYF. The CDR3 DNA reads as TGTGCCAGCAGCCAACCGGGGTTAGCGGGCTCCTACGGACAGTACTTC.

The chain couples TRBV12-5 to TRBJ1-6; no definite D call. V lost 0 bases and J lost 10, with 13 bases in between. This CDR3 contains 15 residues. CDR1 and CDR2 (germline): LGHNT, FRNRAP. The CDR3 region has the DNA TGTGCTAGTGGTTTGGTACAGCCAGGCGGCTCACCCCTCCACTTT. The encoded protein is CASGLVQPGGSPLHF. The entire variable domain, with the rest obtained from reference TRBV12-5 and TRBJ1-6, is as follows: DARVTQTPRHKVTEMGQEVTMRCQPILGHNTVFWYRQTMMQGLELLAYFRNRAPLDDSGMPKDRFSAEMPDATLATLKIQPSEPRDSAVYFCASGLVQPGGSPLHFGNGTRLTVT.

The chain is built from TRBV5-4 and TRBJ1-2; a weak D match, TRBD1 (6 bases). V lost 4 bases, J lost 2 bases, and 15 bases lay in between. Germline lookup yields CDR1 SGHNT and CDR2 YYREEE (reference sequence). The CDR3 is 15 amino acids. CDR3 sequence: CASSIQGWYNYGYTF. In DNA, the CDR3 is TGTGCCAGCAGCATCCAGGGGTGGTACAACTATGGCTACACCTTC.

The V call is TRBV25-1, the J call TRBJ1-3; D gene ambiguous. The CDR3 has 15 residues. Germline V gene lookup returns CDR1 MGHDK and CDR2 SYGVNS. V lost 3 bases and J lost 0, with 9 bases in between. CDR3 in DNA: TGTGCCAGCAGTGATGGAGGGAGCTCTGGAAACACCATATATTTT. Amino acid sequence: CASSDGGSSGNTIYF. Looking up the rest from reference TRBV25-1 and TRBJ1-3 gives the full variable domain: EADIYQTPRYLVIGTGKKITLECSQTMGHDKMYWYQQDPGMELHLIHYSYGVNSTEKGDLSSESTVSRIRTEHFPLTLESARPSHTSQYLCASSDGGSSGNTIYFGEGSWLTVV.

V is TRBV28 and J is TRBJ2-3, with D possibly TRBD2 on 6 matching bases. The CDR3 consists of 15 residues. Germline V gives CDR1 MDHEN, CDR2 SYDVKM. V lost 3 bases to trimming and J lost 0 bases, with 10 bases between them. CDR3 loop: CASSLLRGSTDTQYF. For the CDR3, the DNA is TGTGCCAGCAGTTTGTTGCGGGGAAGCACAGATACGCAGTATTTT.